A selection of T cell receptor beta chains follows, all from one sample in a study of PD-L1 blockade in urothelial cancer. The data were produced by immunoSEQ multiplex PCR, yet TCRdb's version contains in-frame clones alone and is incomplete. The profile shows about 48,000 clones, around 80% of them singletons. Sample: PBMCs, taken around atezolizumab (anti-PD-L1) treatment. These receptor sequences come from a man aged 70 or older with urothelial cancer. CDR3s include the opening cysteine and the closing phenylalanine or tryptophan.

>TRBV10-1
CASSAGQGVRGTEAFF
>TRBV10-2
CASSEGPRDSEWYF
>TRBV18
CASSPLSGDNEKLFF
>TRBV20-1
CSAIPQTMPHF
>TRBV19
CASRLTGGTDTQYF
>TRBV28
CASSFWDSRTSGNTIYF
>TRBV5-1
CASSPLLGEAAEAFF
>TRBV28
CASSLKPGIPYEQYF
>TRBV7-9
CASSLGGPGTEQFF
>TRBV28
CASRSGNQPQHF
>TRBV10-2
CASKVAGHNEQFF
>TRBV2
CASSESFSGVSGYF
>TRBV5-1
CASSLAGQANTEAFF
>TRBV15
CATSRGAAETQYF
>TRBV28
CASSPGQGWAQHF
>TRBV10-3
CAISEREGPYEQYF
>TRBV6-1
CASIAGYYGYTF
>TRBV5-4
CASSPGQGSPDTQYF
>TRBV2
CASSGPTSGRAKGSYNEQFF
>TRBV7-2
CASSLVGTSGNEQYF
>TRBV7-2
CASSPRVFSDTQYF
>TRBV7-7
CASSLEAAGVETQYF
>TRBV30
CAWNGNTDTQYF
>TRBV28
CASSFLSGTDTQYF
>TRBV5-1
CASSTGTLEPAKNIQYF
>TRBV5-1
CASSLGSTELRGQYF
>TRBV4-1
CASSQGKGIQETQYF
>TRBV19
CASSYRGIKDTEAFF
>TRBV19
CASSYRVGSDQPQHF
>TRBV18
CASSPSTPRDFMTIYF
>TRBV2
CASRKEVYQPQHF
>TRBV7-6
CASSLGGSYNEQFF
>TRBV21-1
CASSKWMASGSTDTQYF
>TRBV2
CASSEALDRVWVF
>TRBV25-1
CASTPPTGGGLNTEAFF
>TRBV2
CASSEDIGGKTEAFF
>TRBV2
CASSAGYTDTQYF
>TRBV11-2
CASSGVGLGYTF
>TRBV7-8
CASSSRLAGGGGEQFF
>TRBV15
CATSRDTQGGNQPQHF
>TRBV6-5
CASSYTGTGQGETQYF
>TRBV19
CASSESSSYNEQFF
>TRBV6-5
CASSAILQGFHGYTF
>TRBV5-1
CASRSGGESYGYTF
>TRBV30
CAWSPGQGRSEQYF
>TRBV2
CASSDEQGYEQYF
>TRBV7-9
CASSLALELTGSEQYF
>TRBV28
CASSLLDRENQPQHF
>TRBV29-1
CSVEGTSARPNTGELFF
>TRBV10-3
CAISEGYSGSDYGYTF
>TRBV19
CASREDGLRYTF